Listed here are 31 T cell receptor beta chains from one sample, sequenced in a study of T cell changes during pregnancy in multiple sclerosis. Produced via immunoSEQ multiplex PCR; TCRdb's table is partial and in-frame only. The sample holds about 30,000 clones, about 93% seen once. The sample here was CD4+ T cells from peripheral blood mononuclear cells, taken after pregnancy. The origin of the receptors is a female donor with multiple sclerosis, enrolled in a pregnancy study.

The chain employs TRBV5-4 and TRBJ1-2; D gene unclear. Germline V gene sequence: CDR1 SGHNT, CDR2 YYREEE (reference sequence). V lost 3 bases to trimming and J lost 3 bases, with 15 bases between them. The CDR3 has 15 residues. The CDR3 reads CASSSAAESDYGYTF. As DNA, the CDR3 is TGTGCCAGCAGCTCCGCGGCCGAGAGTGACTATGGCTACACCTTC.

The chain uses TRBV18 and TRBJ2-2; D is perhaps TRBD1 (6 bases). Germline V gene sequence: CDR1 KGHSH, CDR2 LQKENI. Trimming took 2 bases from V and 7 from J, leaving 8 bases between them. The CDR3 length is 13 residues. CDR3: CASSPRTDGELFF. For the CDR3, the DNA is TGTGCCAGCTCACCAAGGACAGACGGGGAGCTGTTTTTT.

The rearrangement links TRBV18 to TRBJ1-4; 12 bases map to TRBD1. J lost 2 bases, V lost 2 bases, and 6 bases had no gene match. The CDR3 consists of 18 residues. Germline CDR1 is KGHSH and CDR2 is LQKENI. The CDR3: CASSPSRGQGATNEKLFF. DNA of the CDR3: TGTGCCAGCTCACCATCGAGGGGACAGGGGGCGACTAATGAAAAACTGTTTTTT.

The gene calls are TRBV19 and TRBJ1-5, with 7 nucleotides matching TRBD1. Germline V gene data show CDR1 as LNHDA and CDR2 as SQIVND (reference sequence). The V and J ends lost 1 base and 4 bases, in that order; junction bases with no gene match: 7. This CDR3 is built from 16 residues. The CDR3 reads CASSIGWDRINQPQHF. CDR3 coding DNA: TGTGCCAGTAGTATAGGTTGGGACAGAATAAATCAGCCCCAGCATTTT. Full variable domain (outside the CDR3, taken from reference TRBV19 and TRBJ1-5): DGGITQSPKYLFRKEGQNVTLSCEQNLNHDAMYWYRQDPGQGLRLIYYSQIVNDFQKGDIAEGYSVSREKKESFPLTVTSAQKNPTAFYLCASSIGWDRINQPQHFGDGTRLSIL.

This clone has only one observation. CDR3 region: CASSQDSAGNTIYF. CDR3 sequence (DNA): TGTGCCAGCAGCCAAGACAGTGCCGGAAACACCATATATTTT. The genes are TRBV5-4 and TRBJ1-3; weak D call: TRBD1 (5 bases). CDR3 length: 14 residues. The V end was cut by 4 bases, the J end by 4 bases, with 12 bases between. From germline, CDR1 is SGHNT and CDR2 YYREEE (reference sequence). The whole variable domain, filled in from reference TRBV5-4 and TRBJ1-3, reads ETGVTQSPTHLIKTRGQQVTLRCSSQSGHNTVSWYQQALGQGPQFIFQYYREEENGRGNFPPRFSGLQFPNYSSELNVNALELDDSALYLCASSQDSAGNTIYFGEGSWLTVV.

The J gene is TRBJ1-6, the V gene TRBV30, with 7 bases aligning to TRBD1. The V gene end was trimmed by 2 bases and the J gene end by 7 bases; junction bases not matched to a gene: 2. This CDR3 has 13 amino acids. Per germline, CDR1 GTSNPN and CDR2 SVGIG (reference sequence). CDR3 DNA sequence: TGTGCCTGGAGTACAGGGGTAAATTCACCCCTCCACTTT. This gives the protein CAWSTGVNSPLHF.

V usage is TRBV5-1 and J usage is TRBJ2-1, with a tentative D call TRBD2 (5 bases). The CDR3 is 16 residues long. Germline-derived CDR1 and CDR2 are SGHRS and YFSETQ. V was cut by 3 bases and J by 8 bases, with 21 bases left in between. The CDR3 nucleotides are TGCGCCAGCAGCTCGGGCCTGACTACTGGAGGCGATGAGCAGTTCTTC. It codes for CASSSGLTTGGDEQFF.

This clone turned up a few times. The chain uses TRBV5-1 and TRBJ1-1; D may be TRBD1 (5 bases). CDR1 and CDR2 from the germline V gene are SGHRS and YFSETQ. The V end lost 1 base, the J end lost 3 bases, and 10 bases lay between the germline ends. The CDR3 covers 14 residues. The CDR3 DNA reads TGCGCCAGCAGCTTGCGGCAGGGCCACACTGAAGCTTTCTTT. Encoded protein: CASSLRQGHTEAFF.

The rearrangement links TRBV6-1 to TRBJ1-1; possible D gene TRBD1, 5 bases. The CDR3 contains 13 residues. CDR1 and CDR2 (germline): MNHNS, SASEGT. The V end lost 4 bases, the J end lost 5 bases, and 11 bases lay between the germline ends. The CDR3 loop is CASSALGGTEAFF. The DNA for the CDR3 is TGTGCCAGCAGTGCTTTGGGGGGTACTGAAGCTTTCTTT.

The genes are TRBV28 and TRBJ1-2, with 11 bases identical to TRBD1. Germline V CDR1 and CDR2: MDHEN, SYDVKM. J lost 2 bases, V lost 2 bases, and 4 bases had no gene match. This CDR3 region has 16 residues. CDR3 loop: CASSLGGTGGNYGYTF. CDR3 nucleotide sequence: TGTGCCAGCAGTTTAGGAGGGACAGGGGGGAACTATGGCTACACCTTC.

The chain is built from TRBV9 and TRBJ2-6; D gene ambiguous. The CDR3 runs to 17 residues. Germline CDR1 is SGDLS and CDR2 is YYNGEE. The V end lost 0 bases, the J end lost 0 bases, and 10 bases lay between the germline ends. The DNA for the CDR3 is TGTGCCAGCAGCGTAGGTAGCAGCTCCTCTGGGGCCAACGTCCTGACTTTC. Protein sequence: CASSVGSSSSGANVLTF.

CDR3 DNA: TGTGCCTGGAACTTAGGGGACAGTGCATACGAGCAGTACTTC. Translated, it gives CAWNLGDSAYEQYF. The V gene is TRBV30, the J gene TRBJ2-7; 7 nucleotides match TRBD1. This CDR3 has 14 amino acids. Germline V gene data show CDR1 as GTSNPN and CDR2 as SVGIG (reference sequence). V dropped 4 bases and J dropped 4; count of bases not matched to a gene: 10.

V usage is TRBV6-1 and J usage is TRBJ1-1; the D is unclear. Germline values: CDR1 MNHNS, CDR2 SASEGT. V was pared by 7 bases and J by 6 bases, with 15 bases between. The CDR3 has 13 residues. As DNA, the CDR3 is TGTGCCAGCAAACGAGAGTATCGGGCTGAAGCTTTCTTT. Protein product: CASKREYRAEAFF.

The chain carries TRBV6-1 and TRBJ2-5; 14 positions agree with TRBD2. This CDR3 contains 15 residues. In germline, CDR1 is MNHNS, CDR2 SASEGT. V shed 3 bases and J 5 bases; nucleotides not matched to a gene: 2. CDR3 in DNA: TGTGCCAGCAGTGAGGGACTAGCGGGAGTCGAGACCCAGTACTTC. Protein product: CASSEGLAGVETQYF.

The gene calls are TRBV6-5 and TRBJ1-1, with D possibly TRBD1 on 5 matching bases. In germline, CDR1 is MNHEY, CDR2 SVGAGI. The CDR3 runs to 15 residues. V was pared by 0 bases and J by 0 bases, with 8 bases between. The chain's CDR3 is CASSYSGGVNTEAFF. CDR3 DNA sequence: TGTGCCAGCAGTTACTCCGGAGGGGTGAACACTGAAGCTTTCTTT.

V is TRBV7-9 and J is TRBJ2-3; possibly TRBD1 for D (6 bases). Trimming took off 4 bases at V and 3 bases at J, with 14 bases between the two ends. The CDR3 covers 15 residues. Per germline, CDR1 SEHNR and CDR2 FQNEAQ (reference sequence). CDR3 nucleotides: TGTGCCAGCAGCTCCCCCTCTCAGGGGACAGATACGCAGTATTTT. Protein sequence: CASSSPSQGTDTQYF.

This clone was detected only a few times. V gene TRBV19 combines with J gene TRBJ1-2; D is unresolved. V was clipped by 4 bases and J by 7 bases, with 7 bases between them. Germline V gene data show CDR1 as LNHDA and CDR2 as SQIVND (reference sequence). The CDR3 covers 11 residues. In DNA form, the CDR3 reads TGTGCCAGTAGTAGTTTCCGTGGCTACACCTTC. Encoded protein: CASSSFRGYTF.

V is TRBV6-1 and J is TRBJ1-2; D is unresolved. The CDR3 has 14 amino acids. The V end was cut by 5 bases, the J end by 4 bases, with 14 bases between. Germline V gene lookup returns CDR1 MNHNS and CDR2 SASEGT. CDR3 DNA: TGTGCCAGCAGTTCCGAGGGTCGAAGCTATGGCTACACCTTC. Protein sequence: CASSSEGRSYGYTF.

The chain joins TRBV7-2 to TRBJ2-2, with D perhaps TRBD2 (6 bases). The CDR3 runs 16 residues. The V and J ends lost 4 bases and 0 bases respectively, with 12 bases between them. Germline CDR1 is SGHTA and CDR2 is FQGNSA. The CDR3 DNA reads as TGTGCCAGCAGCTCAGGGACTGGGCCGAACACCGGGGAGCTGTTTTTT. Translating it yields CASSSGTGPNTGELFF.

This clone was seen just once. V is TRBV10-1 and J is TRBJ2-7; possibly TRBD1 for D (6 bases). This CDR3 has 12 residues. CDR1 WNHNN and CDR2 SYGVQD come from the germline V gene (reference sequence). The V end was cut by 3 bases, the J end by 6 bases, with 9 bases between. The DNA of the CDR3 is TGCGCCAGCAGTGATCCGGACAGCGAGCAGTACTTC. It encodes CASSDPDSEQYF.

The chain joins TRBV19 to TRBJ1-2, with D unclear. The germline V gene has CDR1 LNHDA and CDR2 SQIVND (reference sequence). Trimming stripped 5 bases from V and 4 bases from J, with 17 bases between. This CDR3 spans 15 amino acids. The CDR3 nucleotides are TGTGCCAGTAGTGTCGATTCAGCGTTTAGCTATGGCTACACCTTC. Translated, it gives CASSVDSAFSYGYTF.

This clone was detected once. The chain employs TRBV30 and TRBJ2-7; TRBD2 matches 13 bases. The J segment lost 1 base and the V segment lost 0 bases, leaving 6 bases of the junction unmatched. Per germline, CDR1 GTSNPN and CDR2 SVGIG (reference sequence). This CDR3 spans 17 amino acids. For the CDR3, the DNA is TGTGCCTGGAGTGTACGAAGACTAGCGGGAGGTTCCTACGAGCAGTACTTC. Translated: CAWSVRRLAGGSYEQYF.

About this clone: The junction departs from the called germline gene at one end, perhaps through a read error. The chain couples TRBV7-2 to TRBJ2-2; D perhaps matches TRBD2 (5 bases). The CDR3 extends over 15 amino acids. In germline, CDR1 is SGHTA, CDR2 FQGNSA. The CDR3 sequence is CASSVASANTGELFF. The CDR3 DNA reads as TGTGCCAGCAGCGTAGCGAGCGCGAACACCGGGGAGCTGTTTTTT.

This chain connects TRBV7-9 to TRBJ1-5; 7 nucleotides align to TRBD1. The V segment lost 5 bases and the J segment 4 bases; nucleotides outside the gene matches: 14. Germline CDR1 and CDR2: SEHNR and FQNEAQ (reference sequence). The CDR3 is made up of 17 amino acids. The CDR3: CASSTRTGVGPNQPQHF. The CDR3 nucleotides read TGTGCCAGCAGCACCCGGACAGGCGTCGGCCCTAATCAGCCCCAGCATTTT.

This sequence joins TRBV21-1 and TRBJ1-3; TRBD1, as called in the table, went unchecked against the DNA. TRBV21-1 is an annotated pseudogene. This CDR3 has 15 amino acids. CDR3 in amino acids: CASSRPDMWEDTIYF. Here the CDR3 DNA reads TGTGCCAGCAGCAGACCGGACATGTGGGAAGACACCATATATTTT.

The chain couples TRBV10-3 to TRBJ2-5; possibly TRBD2 for D (5 bases). Germline assignment: CDR1 ENHRY and CDR2 SYGVKD. The V gene lost 11 bases and the J gene lost 5 bases, with 18 bases spanning the gap. This CDR3 spans 13 amino acids. CDR3 nucleotide sequence: TGTGCCTCTAGAGGCCCGAGGGTCGAGACCCAGTACTTC. It yields the protein CASRGPRVETQYF.

This clone occurred a few times. This chain links TRBV7-3 with TRBJ2-5, with D uncertain. Germline V gives CDR1 SGHTA, CDR2 FQGTGA. This CDR3 region has 15 residues. V lost 0 bases to trimming and J lost 5 bases, with 13 bases between them. The CDR3 protein is CASSLTGLALETQYF. In DNA form, the CDR3 reads TGTGCCAGCAGCTTAACGGGCCTGGCCCTGGAGACCCAGTACTTC.

The chain combines TRBV11-3 with TRBJ2-1; D ambiguous. CDR3 length: 15 residues. The germline CDR1 and CDR2 sequences are SGHNT and YENEEA. V was cut by 0 bases and J by 2 bases, with 8 bases left in between. The DNA for the CDR3 is TGTGCCAGCAGCTTAGACGCAGGTCCCTACAATGAGCAGTTCTTC. Translating it yields CASSLDAGPYNEQFF.

The chain recombines TRBV27 with TRBJ2-1, with TRBD2 matching 12 bases. CDR3 length: 14 residues. CDR1 MNHEY and CDR2 SMNVEV come from the germline V gene (reference sequence). V dropped 3 bases and J dropped 8; count of bases not matched to a gene: 2. In nucleotides, the CDR3 is TGTGCCAGCAGTTTCCTAGCGGGAGGGTATGAGCAGTTCTTC. Amino acid sequence: CASSFLAGGYEQFF.

This clone appeared a single time. J is TRBJ2-5 and V is TRBV6-1; 12 nucleotides match TRBD2. Trimming cost V 7 bases and J 1 base; bases outside gene matches: 4. The CDR3 consists of 15 residues. From germline, CDR1 is MNHNS and CDR2 SASEGT. The CDR3 nucleotides are TGTGCCAGCACTCTGACTAGCGGGGGCCAAGAGACCCAGTACTTC. Residues: CASTLTSGGQETQYF.

CDR3 region: CSASSGVEQFF. Written as DNA, the CDR3 is TGCAGTGCTTCTAGCGGGGTAGAGCAGTTCTTC. This chain joins TRBV20-1 and TRBJ2-1; 9 nucleotides line up with TRBD2. Trimming cost V 5 bases and J 10 bases; bases outside gene matches: 3. CDR3 length equals 11 residues. Germline CDR1 reads DFQATT; CDR2 reads SNEGSKA (reference sequence).